This section outlines one T cell receptor (beta chain) sequence together with its context. This clonotype was observed a few times. The antigen it recognizes is unknown. Qualities for individual bases were not recorded, and no much larger clone is one base off. The data derive from a study of T cells after yellow fever vaccination (dated by TCRdb to about 2019). A note on the overall study: The SMART-Seq v4 Ultra Low Input RNA kit was used to prepare libraries from fractions with low cell numbers. To track T-cell clones before and after primary and booster YFV17D yellow fever vaccination, bulk TCR alpha and beta repertoires were sequenced longitudinally. Two healthy male donors, one aged 18 to 30 and one aged 30 to 40 years, made up the cohort. Blood was drawn at multiple timepoints before and after primary and secondary immunization, with bulk PBMC replicates and cell subsets isolated.

Counted from cysteine to phenylalanine, this CDR3 has 13 amino acids. Only the CDR3 DNA is retained, 39 bases long and in frame from the first base. CDR1 is given as KGHSH and CDR2 as LQKENI, both from the germline V gene. Trimming accounts for 4 bases at V and 6 bases at J, while the number of junction bases matched to no gene is 5. Read against the paper, the sample's treatment or condition label means: live attenuated yellow fever vaccine strain. PBMCs were isolated from peripheral blood using a standard Ficoll-Paque protocol. Dynabeads CD4 and CD8 positive selection kits were used to isolate CD4 and CD8 T-cell fractions. TriZol was used to extract RNA from bulk PBMCs, from CD4 and CD8 fractions, and from dextramer-positive and dextramer-negative fractions. Broader findings and caveats from the paper: Because only a couple of donors were included in the study, the extent to which the findings can be generalized is limited. Compared with the primary T-cell response, the secondary T-cell response was weaker but faster, peaking on day 5 rather than day 15. A small share of clonotypes was detected in both CD4 and CD8 compartments, with the overlap likely arising from convergent recombination. Computational filtering was needed because FACS-sorted repertoires could contain abundant contaminating clonotypes from the bulk population. Most clones expanded after primary vaccination were re-detected after the booster (approximately 95% of CD4 and around 88% of CD8), suggesting broad memory maintenance.

TCR cDNA was synthesized by 5'RACE template switching, which introduced a universal primer site and unique molecular identifiers. Priming of cDNA synthesis was performed from both the TCR alpha and TCR beta constant segments. Library amplification involved two PCR steps, and the second step added sample barcodes and sequencing adapters. Sequencing of libraries was done on Illumina HiSeq 2500 (2x100 bp) or NovaSeq (2x150 bp). The study's processing was this. MIGEC handled demultiplexing of reads and collapsing into UMI consensus sequences, while MiXCR performed V(D)J alignment. Vaccine-responding clonotypes were defined with edgeR using replicate PBMC samples, requiring FDR below 0.01 and a log2 fold change above 5 up to day 15. CD4 or CD8 identity was assigned to each bulk clonotype according to whether the clonotype was present at higher abundance in the sequenced CD4 repertoire or the sequenced CD8 repertoire. Using fastp at Q25 and MiXCR, TCRdb reprocessed the public reads and kept productive beta chains. Identical CDR3 proteins give one entry, which carries the most common genes and DNA. TCRdb, rather than the study authors, made the V and J calls. This sample lists a few hundred thousand distinct CDR3 sequences; 10% to 15% were detected once. Of the sample, approximately 0.49% is held by the ten largest clones.

The source of this sequence is a man between 25 and 39 years old who received the YFV17D yellow fever vaccine. The chain couples TRBV18 to TRBJ1-1; TRBD1 aligns with 7 central bases. Sequencing used CD4+ T cells sorted from PBMCs, obtained 45 days after the yellow fever booster vaccination. The CDR3 sequence is CASSLAGGSEAFF. In nucleotides, the sequence is TGTGCCAGCTCACTAGCAGGGGGTTCTGAAGCTTTCTTT.